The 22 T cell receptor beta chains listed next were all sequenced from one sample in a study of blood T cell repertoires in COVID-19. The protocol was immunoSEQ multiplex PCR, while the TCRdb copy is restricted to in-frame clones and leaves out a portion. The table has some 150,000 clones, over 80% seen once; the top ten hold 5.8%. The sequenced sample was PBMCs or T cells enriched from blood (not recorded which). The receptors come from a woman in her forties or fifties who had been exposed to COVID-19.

CDR3 protein: CSAGTSVSSYNEQFF. DNA for the CDR3: TGCAGCGCCGGGACTAGCGTAAGCTCCTACAATGAGCAGTTCTTC. The chain has TRBV29-1 and TRBJ2-1, with 10 bases matching TRBD2. The CDR3 has 15 amino acids. From germline, CDR1 is SQVTM and CDR2 ANQGSEA. J lost 0 bases, V lost 7 bases, and 6 bases had no gene match.

The DNA of the CDR3 is TGTGCCTGGAGTCCAACCGGGGGGGGTGGCTACACCTTC. Translated: CAWSPTGGGGYTF. This chain links TRBV30 with TRBJ1-2; TRBD1 might be the D (5 bases). V lost 2 bases and J 7 bases, leaving 14 bases between the germline ends. Germline values: CDR1 GTSNPN, CDR2 SVGIG (reference sequence). This CDR3 is built from 13 residues.

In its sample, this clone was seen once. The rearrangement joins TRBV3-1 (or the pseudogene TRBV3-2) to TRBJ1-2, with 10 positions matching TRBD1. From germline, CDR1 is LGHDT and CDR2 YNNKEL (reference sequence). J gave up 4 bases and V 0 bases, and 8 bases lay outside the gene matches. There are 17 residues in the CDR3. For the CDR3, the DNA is TGTGCCAGCAGCCAAGACTCCTCCGGGACAGGGGTCTATGGCTACACCTTC. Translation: CASSQDSSGTGVYGYTF.

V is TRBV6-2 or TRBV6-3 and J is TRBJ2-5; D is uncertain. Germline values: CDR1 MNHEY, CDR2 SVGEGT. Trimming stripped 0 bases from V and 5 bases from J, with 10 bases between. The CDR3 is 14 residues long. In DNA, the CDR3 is TGTGCCAGCAGTTACTCGTTCGCGAAGGAGACCCAGTACTTC. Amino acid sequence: CASSYSFAKETQYF.

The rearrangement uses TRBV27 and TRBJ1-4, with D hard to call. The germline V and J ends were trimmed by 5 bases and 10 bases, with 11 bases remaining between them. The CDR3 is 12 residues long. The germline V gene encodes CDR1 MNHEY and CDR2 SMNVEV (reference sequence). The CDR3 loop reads CASSPSYGKLFF. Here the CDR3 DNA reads TGTGCCAGCAGTCCCTCGTACGGAAAACTGTTTTTT.

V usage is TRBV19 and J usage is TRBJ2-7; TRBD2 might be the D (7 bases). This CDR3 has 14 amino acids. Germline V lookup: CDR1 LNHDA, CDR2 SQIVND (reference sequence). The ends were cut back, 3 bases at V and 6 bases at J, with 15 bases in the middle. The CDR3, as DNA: TGTGCCAGTAGTATGGGGGGGCTTGGACGCGAGCAGTACTTC. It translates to CASSMGGLGREQYF.

The CDR3: CASSPPGHHQNIQYF. For the CDR3, the DNA is TGTGCCAGCTCACCACCGGGCCACCACCAAAACATTCAGTACTTC. J is TRBJ2-4 and V is TRBV18; D uncertain. CDR1 and CDR2 from the germline V gene are KGHSH and LQKENI. With 0 bases removed from V and 5 bases from J, the gap between germline ends came to 11 bases. The CDR3 covers 15 residues.

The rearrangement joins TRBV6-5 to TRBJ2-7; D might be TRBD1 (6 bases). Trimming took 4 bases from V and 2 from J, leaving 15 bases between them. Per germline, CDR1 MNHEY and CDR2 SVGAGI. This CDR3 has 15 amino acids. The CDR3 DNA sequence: TGTGCCAGCAGTTCCCCGGACAGAAATACCTACGAGCAGTACTTC. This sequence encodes CASSSPDRNTYEQYF.

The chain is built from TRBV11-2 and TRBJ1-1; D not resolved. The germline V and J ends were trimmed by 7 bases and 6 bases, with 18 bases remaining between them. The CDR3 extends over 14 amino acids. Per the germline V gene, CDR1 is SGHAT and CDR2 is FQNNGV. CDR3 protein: CASTPVVLGPEAFF. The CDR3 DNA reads TGTGCCAGCACCCCGGTGGTTCTTGGGCCTGAAGCTTTCTTT.

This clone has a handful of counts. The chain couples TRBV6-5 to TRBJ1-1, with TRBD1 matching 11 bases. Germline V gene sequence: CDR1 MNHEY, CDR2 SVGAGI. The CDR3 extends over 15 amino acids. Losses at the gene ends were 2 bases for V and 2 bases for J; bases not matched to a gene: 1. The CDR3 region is CASSYGTGGNTEAFF. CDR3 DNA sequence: TGTGCCAGCAGTTACGGGACAGGGGGAAACACTGAAGCTTTCTTT.

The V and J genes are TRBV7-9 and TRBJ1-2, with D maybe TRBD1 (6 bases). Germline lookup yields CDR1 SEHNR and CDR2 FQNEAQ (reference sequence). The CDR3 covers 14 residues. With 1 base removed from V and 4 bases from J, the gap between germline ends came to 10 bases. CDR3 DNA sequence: TGTGCCAGCAGCTTAGAGGGGGTGACCTATGGCTACACCTTC. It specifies CASSLEGVTYGYTF.

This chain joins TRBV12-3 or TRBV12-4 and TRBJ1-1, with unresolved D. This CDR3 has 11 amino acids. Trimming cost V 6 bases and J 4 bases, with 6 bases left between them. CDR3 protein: CASRASTEAFF. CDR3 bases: TGTGCCAGCAGGGCCAGCACTGAAGCTTTCTTT.

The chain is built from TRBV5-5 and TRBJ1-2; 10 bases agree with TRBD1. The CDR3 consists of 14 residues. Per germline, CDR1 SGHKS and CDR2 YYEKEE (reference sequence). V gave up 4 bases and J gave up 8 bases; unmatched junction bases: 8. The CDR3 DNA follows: TGTGCCAGCAGCCTCGAGACAGGGGGCGCGGGCTACACCTTC. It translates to CASSLETGGAGYTF.

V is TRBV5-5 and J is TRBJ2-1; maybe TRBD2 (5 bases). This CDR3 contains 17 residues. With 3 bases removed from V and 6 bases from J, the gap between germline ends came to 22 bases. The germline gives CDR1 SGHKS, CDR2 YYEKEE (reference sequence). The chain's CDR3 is CASSSELRAAPLNEQFF. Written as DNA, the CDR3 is TGTGCCAGCAGCTCGGAGTTGAGGGCGGCCCCCCTCAATGAGCAGTTCTTC.

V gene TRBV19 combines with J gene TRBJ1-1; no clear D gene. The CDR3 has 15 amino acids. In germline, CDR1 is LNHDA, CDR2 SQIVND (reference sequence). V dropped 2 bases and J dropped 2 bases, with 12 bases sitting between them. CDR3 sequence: CASSISQRSNTEAFF. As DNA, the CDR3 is TGTGCCAGTAGTATATCCCAACGGTCCAACACTGAAGCTTTCTTT.

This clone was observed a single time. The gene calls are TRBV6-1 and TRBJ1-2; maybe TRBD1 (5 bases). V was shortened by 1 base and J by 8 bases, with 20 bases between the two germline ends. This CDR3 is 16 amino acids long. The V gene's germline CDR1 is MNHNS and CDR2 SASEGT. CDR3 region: CASSEEGARAARGYTF. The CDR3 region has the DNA TGTGCCAGCAGTGAAGAAGGGGCCAGGGCGGCGAGGGGCTACACCTTC.

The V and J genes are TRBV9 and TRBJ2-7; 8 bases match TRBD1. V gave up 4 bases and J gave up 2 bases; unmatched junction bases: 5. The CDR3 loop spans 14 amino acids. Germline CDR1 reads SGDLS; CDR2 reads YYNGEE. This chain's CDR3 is CASSTGTGTYEQYF. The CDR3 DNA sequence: TGTGCCAGCAGCACCGGGACAGGTACCTACGAGCAGTACTTC.

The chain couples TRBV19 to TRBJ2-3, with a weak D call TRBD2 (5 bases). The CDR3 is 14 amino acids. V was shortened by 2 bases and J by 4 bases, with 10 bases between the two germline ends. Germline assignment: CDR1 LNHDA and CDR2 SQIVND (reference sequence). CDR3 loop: CASSITVGADTQYF. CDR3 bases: TGTGCCAGTAGTATAACAGTCGGGGCAGATACGCAGTATTTT.

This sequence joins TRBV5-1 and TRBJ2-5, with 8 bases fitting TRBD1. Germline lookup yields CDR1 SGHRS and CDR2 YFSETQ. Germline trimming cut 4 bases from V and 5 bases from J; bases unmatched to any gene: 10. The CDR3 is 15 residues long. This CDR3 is CASSVGQGGGETQYF. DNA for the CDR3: TGCGCCAGCAGCGTCGGACAGGGTGGGGGTGAGACCCAGTACTTC.

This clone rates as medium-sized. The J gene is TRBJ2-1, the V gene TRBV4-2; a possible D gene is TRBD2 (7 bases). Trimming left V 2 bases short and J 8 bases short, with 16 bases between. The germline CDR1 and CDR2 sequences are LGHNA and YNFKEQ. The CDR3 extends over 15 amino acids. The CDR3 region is CASSQLGGGHYEQFF. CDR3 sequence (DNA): TGTGCCAGCAGCCAACTTGGGGGGGGCCATTATGAGCAGTTCTTC.

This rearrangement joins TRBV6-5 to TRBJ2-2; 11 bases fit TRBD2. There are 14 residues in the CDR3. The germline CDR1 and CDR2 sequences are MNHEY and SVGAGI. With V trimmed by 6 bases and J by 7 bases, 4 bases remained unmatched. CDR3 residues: CASRGTSGYGELFF. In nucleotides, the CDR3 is TGTGCCAGCAGGGGGACTAGCGGATACGGGGAGCTGTTTTTT.

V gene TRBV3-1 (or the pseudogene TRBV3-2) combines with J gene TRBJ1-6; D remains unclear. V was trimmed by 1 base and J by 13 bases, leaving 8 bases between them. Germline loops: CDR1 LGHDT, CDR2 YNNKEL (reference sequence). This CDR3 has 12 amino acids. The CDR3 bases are TGTGCCAGCAGCCAAGGAGCCCCCCCCCTCCACTTT. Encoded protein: CASSQGAPPLHF.